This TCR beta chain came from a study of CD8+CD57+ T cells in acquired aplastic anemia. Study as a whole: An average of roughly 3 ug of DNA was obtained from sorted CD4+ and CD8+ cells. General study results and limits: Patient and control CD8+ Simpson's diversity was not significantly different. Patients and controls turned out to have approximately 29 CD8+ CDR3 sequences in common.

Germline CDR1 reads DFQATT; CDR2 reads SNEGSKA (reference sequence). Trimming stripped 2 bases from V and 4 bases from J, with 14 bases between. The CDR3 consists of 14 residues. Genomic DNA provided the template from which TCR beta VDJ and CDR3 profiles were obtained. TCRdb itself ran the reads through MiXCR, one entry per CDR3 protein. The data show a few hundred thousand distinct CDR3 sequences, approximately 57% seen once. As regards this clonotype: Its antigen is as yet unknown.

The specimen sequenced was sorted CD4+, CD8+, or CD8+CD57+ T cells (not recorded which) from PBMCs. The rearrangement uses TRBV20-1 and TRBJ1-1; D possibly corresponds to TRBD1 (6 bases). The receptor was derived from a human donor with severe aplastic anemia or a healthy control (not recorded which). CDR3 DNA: TGCAGTGCTAGAAACAGGGTCGATGGCACTGAAGCTTTCTTT. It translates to CSARNRVDGTEAFF.